These 7 T cell receptor beta chains came from one sample sequenced in a study of identical twins. TCRdb independently ran MiXCR on the 5' RACE reads; one entry per CDR3 protein. The repertoire holds roughly 260,000 distinct CDR3 sequences, with approximately 7.9% as singletons. The data were also submitted as part of a second study, on yellow fever vaccine responses in identical twins.

The sample taken for sequencing was CD8+ T cells sorted from blood. These receptors originate from a woman younger than 30 in good health.

The chain recombines TRBV12-3 or TRBV12-4 with TRBJ2-1; D might be TRBD2 (5 bases). The CDR3 contains 14 residues. V shed 2 bases and J shed 8 bases, with 13 bases lying between them. The CDR3, as DNA: TGTGCCAGCAGTTTAAGGGCTAGCCATCATGAGCAGTTCTTC. Translation: CASSLRASHHEQFF.

This clonotype was seen more than once but under ten times. This chain links TRBV7-9 with TRBJ1-2; D is unresolved. The V end lost 5 bases, the J end lost 2 bases, and 12 bases lay between the germline ends. The CDR3 contains 14 residues. Germline CDR1 reads SEHNR; CDR2 reads FQNEAQ (reference sequence). The DNA for the CDR3 is TGTGCCAGCAGCCGGGTCCTCCTAAACTATGGCTACACCTTC. Translated: CASSRVLLNYGYTF.

This clonotype was seen repeatedly, ten times or more. The chain joins TRBV12-3 or TRBV12-4 to TRBJ1-1; D is ambiguous. Trimming took off 2 bases at V and 8 bases at J, with 6 bases between the two ends. The CDR3 has 11 residues. CDR3 coding DNA: TGTGCCAGCAGTTTAATAGGGGAAGCTTTCTTT. It yields the protein CASSLIGEAFF.

This clonotype was detected a few times. The chain has TRBV4-1 and TRBJ1-2; D is unclear. Between the trimmed V and J ends, which lost 7 bases and 4 bases, there was a span of 22 bases. Germline V CDR1 and CDR2: MGHRA, YSYEKL. There are 16 residues in the CDR3. The CDR3 DNA follows: TGCGCCAGCAACCCTGACCCCGGGCCTGGGGTCTATGGCTACACCTTC. It encodes CASNPDPGPGVYGYTF.

This clonotype is medium-sized by share. V and J are TRBV6-5 and TRBJ2-2; maybe TRBD2 (6 bases). Looked up from germline, CDR1 is MNHEY and CDR2 is SVGAGI. V was clipped by 2 bases and J by 5 bases, with 15 bases between them. This CDR3 has 16 amino acids. This CDR3 is CASSYLPGGRTGELFF. DNA for the CDR3: TGTGCCAGCAGTTACCTCCCCGGGGGACGAACCGGGGAGCTGTTTTTT.

This clonotype appeared a few times. The rearrangement links TRBV24-1 to TRBJ2-1, with 13 bases matching TRBD2. J gave up 9 bases and V 7 bases, and 5 bases lay outside the gene matches. Germline CDR1 reads KGHDR; CDR2 reads SFDVKD. This CDR3 is built from 14 residues. CDR3 region: CATRGLAGDSEQFF. Written as DNA, the CDR3 is TGTGCCACCAGAGGACTAGCGGGAGACAGTGAGCAGTTCTTC.

This rearrangement joins TRBV28 to TRBJ2-1; 7 nucleotides agree with TRBD1. Germline values: CDR1 MDHEN, CDR2 SYDVKM. V lost 4 bases and J lost 5; bases outside the gene matches: 5. The CDR3 is 14 residues long. The chain's CDR3 is CASSSVQGDNEQFF. As DNA, the CDR3 is TGTGCCAGCAGTTCCGTCCAGGGGGACAATGAGCAGTTCTTC.